This TCR beta chain was identified during a study of blood T cell repertoires in COVID-19. Participant reports of clinical history set cohort assignment. With V trimmed by 4 bases and J by 4 bases, 5 bases remained unmatched. Germline lookup yields CDR1 SGHNT and CDR2 YYREEE (reference sequence). The CDR3 is 14 amino acids. Here immunoSEQ multiplex PCR was the method, and the copy in TCRdb shows in-frame clones only, minus some. The profile covers fewer than 350,000 clones, with roughly 91% appearing a single time and under 3% taken by the ten largest. The TCR originated in a woman aged 40 to 50 with acute COVID-19. The sequenced material came from PBMCs or T cells enriched from blood (not recorded which). The chain links TRBV5-4 to TRBJ2-1; 7 bases match TRBD1. The CDR3 DNA is TGTGCCAGCAGCCTGGGACAGACATACAATGAGCAGTTCTTC. Translating it yields CASSLGQTYNEQFF.